The clone carrying this T cell receptor (beta chain) was recorded a few times. Antigen: not known. The sample is drawn from a study of spatial heterogeneity in lung cancer. Study background: Detection consistently captured more beta-chain sequences than alpha-chain sequences. Notes on the study in general: Ubiquitous expanded tumor TCRs showed up in blood more at resection than follow-up.

The time point: sample taken at primary tumor resection. Sequencing covered unsorted whole RNA taken from tumor, nontumor lung or frozen PBMC. Every molecule of TCR cDNA had its own unique molecular identifier. TCRdb re-analysed the 5' RACE reads in MiXCR, keeping a single row per CDR3 protein. The sample has under 15,000 distinct CDR3 sequences; less than 15% are singletons. The CDR3 length is 13 residues. Trimming left V 5 bases short and J 4 bases short, with 11 bases between. Germline CDR1 and CDR2: DFQATT and SNEGSKA (reference sequence). This rearrangement joins TRBV20-1 to TRBJ1-4; D perhaps matches TRBD1 (5 bases). The sequence derives from a male donor with early-stage non-small cell lung cancer. The source material was PBMCs, sampled at surgery. The CDR3: CSAHIQGNEKLFF. CDR3 nucleotide sequence: TGCAGTGCTCACATTCAGGGTAATGAAAAACTGTTTTTT.